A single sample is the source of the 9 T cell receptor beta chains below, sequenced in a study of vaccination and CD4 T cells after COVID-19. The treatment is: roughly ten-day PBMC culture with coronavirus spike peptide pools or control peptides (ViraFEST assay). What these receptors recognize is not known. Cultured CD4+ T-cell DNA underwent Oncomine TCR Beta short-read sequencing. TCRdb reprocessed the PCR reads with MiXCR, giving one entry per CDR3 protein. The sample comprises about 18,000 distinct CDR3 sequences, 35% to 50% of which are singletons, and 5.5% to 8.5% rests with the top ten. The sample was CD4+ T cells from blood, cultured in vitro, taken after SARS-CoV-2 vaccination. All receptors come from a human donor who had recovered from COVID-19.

CDR3 DNA sequence: TGTGCCACCAGCAGGTCGTCGGATAGCAATCAGCCCCAGCATTTT. Its translation: CATSRSSDSNQPQHF. The chain joins TRBV15 to TRBJ1-5; D is uncertain. The CDR3 consists of 15 residues. Trimming cost V 3 bases and J 0 bases, with 9 bases left between them. Germline loops: CDR1 LNHNV, CDR2 YYDKDF (reference sequence). Using reference TRBV15 and TRBJ1-5 for the parts outside the CDR3, the full variable domain is DAMVIQNPRYQVTQFGKPVTLSCSQTLNHNVMYWYQQKSSQAPKLLFHYYDKDFNNEADTPDNFQSRRPNTSFCFLDIRSPGLGDTAMYLCATSRSSDSNQPQHFGDGTRLSIL.

The CDR3 reads CASTQQGGDEQYF. In DNA, the CDR3 is TGTGCCAGCACCCAACAGGGGGGCGACGAGCAGTACTTC. The chain combines TRBV28 with TRBJ2-7; 8 bases map to TRBD1. Per germline, CDR1 MDHEN and CDR2 SYDVKM. V shed 7 bases, J shed 5 bases, and the junction held 7 bases outside the gene matches. The CDR3 loop spans 13 amino acids.

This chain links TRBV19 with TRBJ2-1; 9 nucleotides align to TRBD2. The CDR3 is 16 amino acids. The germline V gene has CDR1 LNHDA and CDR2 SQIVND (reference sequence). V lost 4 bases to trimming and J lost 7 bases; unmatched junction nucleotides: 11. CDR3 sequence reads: CASSTPGSGRTNEQFF. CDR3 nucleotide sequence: TGTGCCAGTAGTACCCCGGGAAGCGGGAGGACAAATGAGCAGTTCTTC.

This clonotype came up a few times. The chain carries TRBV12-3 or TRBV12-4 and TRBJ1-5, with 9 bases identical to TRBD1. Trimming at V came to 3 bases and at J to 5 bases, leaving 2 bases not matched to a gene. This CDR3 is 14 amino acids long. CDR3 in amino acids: CASSFGQGYQPQHF. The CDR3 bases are TGTGCCAGCAGTTTTGGACAGGGGTATCAGCCCCAGCATTTT.

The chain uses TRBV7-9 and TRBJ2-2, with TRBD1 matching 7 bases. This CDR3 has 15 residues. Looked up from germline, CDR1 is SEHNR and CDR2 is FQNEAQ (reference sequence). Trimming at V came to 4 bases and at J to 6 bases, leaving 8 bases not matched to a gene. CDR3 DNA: TGTGCCAGCAGCTACGACAGGGTGGCGCCCGGGGAGCTGTTTTTT. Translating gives CASSYDRVAPGELFF.

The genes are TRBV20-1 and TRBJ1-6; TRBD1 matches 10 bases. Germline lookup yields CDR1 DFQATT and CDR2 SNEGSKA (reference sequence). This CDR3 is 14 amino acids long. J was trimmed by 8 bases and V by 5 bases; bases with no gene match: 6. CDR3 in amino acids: CSAPTTGGDSPLHF. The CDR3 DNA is TGCAGTGCTCCAACGACAGGGGGCGATTCACCCCTCCACTTT.

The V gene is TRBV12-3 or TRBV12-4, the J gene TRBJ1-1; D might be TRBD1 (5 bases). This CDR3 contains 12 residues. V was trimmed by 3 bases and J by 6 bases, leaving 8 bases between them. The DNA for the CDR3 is TGTGCCAGCAGTTTCAGGGTCTCTGAAGCTTTCTTT. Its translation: CASSFRVSEAFF.

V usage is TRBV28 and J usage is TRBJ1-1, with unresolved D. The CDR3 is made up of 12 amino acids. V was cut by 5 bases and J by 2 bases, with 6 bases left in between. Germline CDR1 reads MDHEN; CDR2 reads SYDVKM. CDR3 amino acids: CASSMVNTEAFF. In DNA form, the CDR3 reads TGTGCCAGCAGTATGGTAAACACTGAAGCTTTCTTT.

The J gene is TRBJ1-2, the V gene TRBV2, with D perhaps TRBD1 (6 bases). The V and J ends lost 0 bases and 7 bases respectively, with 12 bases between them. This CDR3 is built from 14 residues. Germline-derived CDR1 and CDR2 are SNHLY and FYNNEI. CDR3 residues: CASSEAWTVSGYTF. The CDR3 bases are TGTGCCAGCAGTGAAGCCTGGACAGTAAGTGGCTACACCTTC.